One sample yielded the 15 T cell receptor beta chains listed below, sequenced in a study of vaccination and CD4 T cells after COVID-19. A single record per CDR3 protein comes from TCRdb applying MiXCR to the PCR reads. Of just under 20,000 distinct CDR3 sequences in the sample, 60% were seen once. The sequencing here drew on CD4+ T cells from blood, taken after SARS-CoV-2 vaccination. The receptors stem from a human donor who had recovered from COVID-19.

This clonotype was counted between two and nine times. The CDR3, as DNA: TGTGCCATCAGCGAGACGTCCACAGGGGCAGATACGCAGTATTTT. This gives the protein CAISETSTGADTQYF. This chain uses TRBV10-3 with TRBJ2-3, with TRBD1 matching 7 bases. Germline assignment: CDR1 ENHRY and CDR2 SYGVKD. The CDR3 runs to 15 residues. Trimming removed 6 bases from V and 4 bases from J; junction bases left unmatched: 10.

CDR3 amino acids: CSAYRRGNQETQYF. Here the CDR3 DNA reads TGCAGTGCTTACAGACGGGGAAACCAAGAGACCCAGTACTTC. The rearrangement uses TRBV20-1 and TRBJ2-5; weak D call: TRBD2 (5 bases). The CDR3 extends over 14 amino acids. CDR1 and CDR2 (germline): DFQATT, SNEGSKA (reference sequence). V gave up 5 bases and J gave up 0 bases, with 13 bases separating them.

This sequence joins TRBV7-2 and TRBJ2-1, with TRBD2 matching 10 bases. Trimming cost V 6 bases and J 8 bases; bases outside gene matches: 7. Looked up from germline, CDR1 is SGHTA and CDR2 is FQGNSA. This CDR3 is 14 amino acids long. CDR3 loop: CASRIAGGIYEQFF. The CDR3 DNA reads as TGTGCCAGCAGAATAGCGGGAGGAATATATGAGCAGTTCTTC.

The genes are TRBV7-2 and TRBJ2-7; 9 positions agree with TRBD2. The V gene's germline CDR1 is SGHTA and CDR2 FQGNSA. V trimming: 5 bases; J trimming: 6 bases; junction bases outside the gene matches: 8. This CDR3 has 14 amino acids. CDR3 sequence (DNA): TGTGCCAGCAGCCGGCTAGCGGGACGGGGCGAGCAGTACTTC. This gives the protein CASSRLAGRGEQYF.

CDR3 loop: CAITLQMNTEAFF. The CDR3 DNA sequence: TGTGCCATCACATTACAGATGAACACTGAAGCTTTCTTT. V is TRBV7-2 and J is TRBJ1-1; no firm D call. V was clipped by 10 bases and J by 0 bases, with 12 bases between them. CDR3 length: 13 residues. Per germline, CDR1 SGHTA and CDR2 FQGNSA.

This clonotype was seen a few times. The chain links TRBV5-6 to TRBJ2-5; maybe TRBD2 (5 bases). Trimming left V 0 bases short and J 1 base short, with 16 bases between. CDR1 and CDR2 (germline): SGHDT, YYEEEE. The CDR3 spans 17 residues. CDR3 coding DNA: TGTGCCAGCAGCTTGGGCCGGACCCGGGGTCGCCAAGAGACCCAGTACTTC. This sequence encodes CASSLGRTRGRQETQYF. The full variable domain, with the rest looked up from reference TRBV5-6 and TRBJ2-5, is DAGVTQSPTHLIKTRGQQVTLRCSPKSGHDTVSWYQQALGQGPQFIFQYYEEEERQRGNFPDRFSGHQFPNYSSELNVNALLLGDSALYLCASSLGRTRGRQETQYFGPGTRLLVL.

The chain is built from TRBV20-1 and TRBJ2-1; 7 nucleotides match TRBD1. J was trimmed by 7 bases and V by 3 bases; bases with no gene match: 9. The CDR3 is 14 residues long. Per the germline V gene, CDR1 is DFQATT and CDR2 is SNEGSKA (reference sequence). In DNA form, the CDR3 reads TGCAGTGCTAGGTGGGGGTTCAGGGGGAATGAGCAGTTCTTC. The encoded protein is CSARWGFRGNEQFF.

The CDR3 DNA follows: TGTGCCAGCAGAACAGGGAGTCTTGGCACAGATACGCAGTATTTT. It encodes CASRTGSLGTDTQYF. The V and J genes are TRBV6-2 or TRBV6-3 and TRBJ2-3; possibly TRBD1 for D (6 bases). With 6 bases removed from V and 1 base from J, the gap between germline ends came to 14 bases. The CDR3 length is 15 residues. Per the germline V gene, CDR1 is MNHEY and CDR2 is SVGEGT.

The V call is TRBV6-5, the J call TRBJ2-2; maybe TRBD2 (6 bases). This CDR3 comprises 14 residues. Trimming stripped 2 bases from V and 7 bases from J, with 11 bases between. In germline, CDR1 is MNHEY, CDR2 SVGAGI. CDR3 DNA: TGTGCCAGCAGTTACAGGTCCGGGAGCGGGGAGCTGTTTTTT. Its translation: CASSYRSGSGELFF.

The J gene is TRBJ1-6, the V gene TRBV30; D not resolved. Trimming took 0 bases from V and 10 from J, leaving 7 bases between them. Germline loops: CDR1 GTSNPN, CDR2 SVGIG (reference sequence). The CDR3 is made up of 12 amino acids. CDR3 region: CAWSVGNSPLHF. The CDR3 region has the DNA TGTGCCTGGAGTGTAGGGAACTCACCCCTCCACTTT. Based on the CDR3 plus reference TRBV30 and TRBJ1-6, the full variable domain is SQTIHQWPATLVQPVGSPLSLECTVEGTSNPNLYWYRQAAGRGLQLLFYSVGIGQISSEVPQNLSASRPQDRQFILSSKKLLLSDSGFYLCAWSVGNSPLHFGNGTRLTVT.

The chain is built from TRBV12-3 or TRBV12-4 and TRBJ2-7; 13 bases are shared with TRBD2. Trimming took 3 bases from V and 8 from J; bases not matched to a gene: 13. The length of the CDR3 is 17 residues. The CDR3, as DNA: TGTGCCAGCAGTTTCGCCGGACTAGCGGGAGTGTCCTTTAAGCAGTACTTC. It codes for CASSFAGLAGVSFKQYF.

Here the CDR3 DNA reads TGCAGTGCTAGCGGGAGGGCCGGGGAGCTGTTTTTT. It yields the protein CSASGRAGELFF. The V call is TRBV20-1, the J call TRBJ2-2; 8 positions agree with TRBD2. V shed 3 bases and J 6 bases; nucleotides not matched to a gene: 0. This CDR3 comprises 12 residues. Germline V CDR1 and CDR2: DFQATT, SNEGSKA (reference sequence).

The gene calls are TRBV6-1 and TRBJ1-3; the match to TRBD1 covers 7 bases. Trimming took 5 bases from V and 4 from J; bases not matched to a gene: 8. CDR1 MNHNS and CDR2 SASEGT come from the germline V gene. The length of the CDR3 is 15 residues. The CDR3 protein is CASSPRTGPGNTIYF. Written as DNA, the CDR3 is TGTGCCAGCAGTCCCCGGACAGGCCCCGGAAACACCATATATTTT.

This clonotype came up once. Germline is not matched at one junction end, which may reflect a read error. The rearrangement joins TRBV20-1 to TRBJ2-2; no reliable D call. Germline-derived CDR1 and CDR2 are DFQATT and SNEGSKA (reference sequence). The length of the CDR3 is 15 residues. CDR3 nucleotide sequence: TGCAGTGCTGGAGATTTGGGGTTGACCACCGGGGAGCTGTTTTTT. Amino acid sequence: CSAGDLGLTTGELFF.

The V gene is TRBV20-1, the J gene TRBJ2-3; 9 bases map to TRBD1. The CDR3 spans 17 residues. The ends lost 7 bases at V and 1 base at J; junction bases unmatched: 15. The germline V gene has CDR1 DFQATT and CDR2 SNEGSKA (reference sequence). CDR3 nucleotides: TGCAGTGTAAGGGGACAGGGTGCGACTAGCCGCACAGATACGCAGTATTTT. Protein product: CSVRGQGATSRTDTQYF.